What follows is one TCR beta chain and its context. Antigen specificity is unknown. Its ends do not fully match the called genes, so a read error is possible. This record comes from a study of read filtering for tumor transcriptome and immune sequencing. Molecular barcoded adaptors covering alpha/delta and beta/gamma chains were used on approximately 400 ng RNA. TCRdb fed the reads into MiXCR, producing one record per CDR3 protein. The table includes 25,000 to 35,000 distinct CDR3 sequences, roughly 18% detected once. The CDR3 is 18 residues long. Looked up from germline, CDR1 is SGHVS and CDR2 is FNYEAQ. Study-wide findings and caveats: Dropping single-read clonotypes raised IR-seq and RNA-seq shared-clonotype correlation. This fraction held mixed bone marrow immune cells after CD138-negative sorting.

This chain uses TRBV7-6 with TRBJ2-3; D possibly matches TRBD1 or TRBD2 (5 bases each). The sequence was collected from a donor at least 40 years old with multiple myeloma. The source material was a population of CD138-negative cells sorted from bone marrow. The CDR3 DNA follows: TGTGCCAGCAGCCCCTCCTCCCGGCTGGGGAGCCACACAGGTACGCAGTATTTT. Protein product: CASSPSSRLGSHTGTQYF.